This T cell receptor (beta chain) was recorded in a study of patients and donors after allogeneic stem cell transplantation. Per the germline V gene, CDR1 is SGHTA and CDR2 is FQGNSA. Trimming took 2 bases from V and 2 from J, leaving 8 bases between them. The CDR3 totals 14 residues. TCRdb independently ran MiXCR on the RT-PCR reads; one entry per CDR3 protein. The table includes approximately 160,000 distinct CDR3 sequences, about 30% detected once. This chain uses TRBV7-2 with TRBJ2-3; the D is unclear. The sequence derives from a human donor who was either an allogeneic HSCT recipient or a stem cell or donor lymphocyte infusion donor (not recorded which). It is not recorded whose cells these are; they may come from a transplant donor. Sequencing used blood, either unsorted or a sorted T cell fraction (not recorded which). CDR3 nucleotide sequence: TGTGCCAGCAGCTTACCCGGCCCCACAGATACGCAGTATTTT. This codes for CASSLPGPTDTQYF.